The 16 T cell receptor beta chains in this list originate from one sample, sequenced in a study of cytomegalovirus exposure and HLA in healthy donors. Generated by immunoSEQ multiplex PCR, the TCRdb table keeps only in-frame clones and is missing some. The data hold around 120,000 clones, with approximately 88% observed a single time. Sequenced input: PBMCs. The source of these receptors is a woman aged 18 to 35 in good health and CMV-seropositive.

This chain joins TRBV20-1 and TRBJ2-3; 9 positions agree with TRBD2. The CDR3 has 11 amino acids. After removal of 4 bases from V and 11 bases from J, the junction contained 4 bases not matched to a gene. In germline, CDR1 is DFQATT, CDR2 SNEGSKA (reference sequence). The CDR3 DNA reads as TGCAGTGCTAAGAGCGGGAGGATGCAGTATTTT. The encoded protein is CSAKSGRMQYF.

The chain couples TRBV5-1 to TRBJ2-2; weak D call: TRBD1 (6 bases). The CDR3 runs to 15 residues. Germline CDR1 and CDR2: SGHRS and YFSETQ. The V gene lost 4 bases and the J gene lost 7 bases, with 17 bases spanning the gap. CDR3 sequence (DNA): TGCGCCAGCAGCACAGAAAACAGGGAGAGCGGGGAGCTGTTTTTT. This codes for CASSTENRESGELFF.

V usage is TRBV7-2 and J usage is TRBJ2-3; 12 bases map to TRBD2. The V and J ends lost 7 bases and 5 bases, in that order; junction bases with no gene match: 10. There are 16 residues in the CDR3. Germline V gene lookup returns CDR1 SGHTA and CDR2 FQGNSA. The CDR3 nucleotides read TGTGCCAGCAACAAACCTAGCGGGGGGGCCCTAGATACGCAGTATTTT. Its protein is CASNKPSGGALDTQYF. Full variable domain (outside the CDR3, taken from reference TRBV7-2 and TRBJ2-3): GAGVSQSPSNKVTEKGKDVELRCDPISGHTALYWYRQSLGQGLEFLIYFQGNSAPDKSGLPSDRFSAERTGGSVSTLTIQRTQQEDSAVYLCASNKPSGGALDTQYFGPGTRLTVL.

With regard to this clone: Other DNA sequences from this sample encode an identical CDR3 as well. The rearrangement uses TRBV19 and TRBJ1-1, with TRBD1 matching over 10 bases. This CDR3 has 14 residues. The germline gives CDR1 LNHDA, CDR2 SQIVND (reference sequence). V lost 2 bases to trimming and J lost 4 bases; unmatched junction nucleotides: 1. This CDR3 is CASSIRTGGTEAFF. The CDR3 coding sequence is TGTGCCAGTAGTATAAGGACAGGGGGCACTGAAGCTTTCTTT.

The J gene is TRBJ2-1, the V gene TRBV6-4, with D tentatively TRBD1 (5 bases). Germline CDR1 MRHNA, CDR2 SNTAGT. V was trimmed by 6 bases and J by 6 bases, leaving 9 bases between them. The length of the CDR3 is 12 residues. The CDR3 coding sequence is TGTGCCAGCAGAAATCAGGGCAATGAGCAGTTCTTC. Its translation: CASRNQGNEQFF.

This chain connects TRBV2 to TRBJ2-7; no firm D call. Germline V CDR1 and CDR2: SNHLY, FYNNEI. CDR3 length: 11 amino acids. Trimming took 3 bases from V and 2 from J, leaving 2 bases between them. CDR3 nucleotides: TGTGCCAGCAGTGATACCTACGAGCAGTACTTC. It specifies CASSDTYEQYF.

V gene TRBV5-8 combines with J gene TRBJ2-2; 7 bases agree with TRBD1. This CDR3 is 14 amino acids long. Germline V CDR1 and CDR2: SGHTS, YDEGEE. V lost 2 bases, J lost 5 bases, and 3 bases stayed unmatched. The CDR3 coding sequence is TGTGCCAGCAGCTTCGACAGGGCAACCGGGGAGCTGTTTTTT. Translation gives CASSFDRATGELFF.

This rearrangement joins TRBV10-3 to TRBJ2-7; D may be TRBD2 (5 bases). V was shortened by 3 bases and J by 3 bases, with 6 bases between the two germline ends. Germline CDR1 and CDR2: ENHRY and SYGVKD. The CDR3 has 12 amino acids. For the CDR3, the DNA is TGTGCCATCAGTGAAGCGGTCTACGAGCAGTACTTC. This sequence encodes CAISEAVYEQYF.

The chain carries TRBV7-9 and TRBJ2-7; D possibly corresponds to TRBD1 (6 bases). The V end was cut by 4 bases, the J end by 1 base, with 17 bases between. The CDR3 has 16 amino acids. CDR1 and CDR2 from the germline V gene are SEHNR and FQNEAQ (reference sequence). As DNA, the CDR3 is TGTGCCAGCAGCTCAGGGACAAGCCCTGGATCCTACGAGCAGTACTTC. Translating gives CASSSGTSPGSYEQYF. The full variable domain, with the rest looked up from reference TRBV7-9 and TRBJ2-7, is DTGVSQNPRHKITKRGQNVTFRCDPISEHNRLYWYRQTLGQGPEFLTYFQNEAQLEKSRLLSDRFSAERPKGSFSTLEIQRTEQGDSAMYLCASSSGTSPGSYEQYFGPGTRLTVT.

The chain combines TRBV27 with TRBJ1-1; D unclear. Per the germline V gene, CDR1 is MNHEY and CDR2 is SMNVEV (reference sequence). The CDR3 runs to 13 residues. V was clipped by 5 bases and J by 1 base, with 8 bases between them. CDR3 region: CASSRGWNTEAFF. The CDR3 region has the DNA TGTGCCAGCAGTCGCGGGTGGAACACTGAAGCTTTCTTT.

The rearrangement uses TRBV5-1 and TRBJ1-1, with D uncertain. The V and J ends lost 1 base and 0 bases respectively, with 13 bases between them. The germline V gene has CDR1 SGHRS and CDR2 YFSETQ. The CDR3 loop spans 16 amino acids. The CDR3: CASSLTAGLLNTEAFF. The CDR3 nucleotides are TGCGCCAGCAGCTTGACCGCAGGTCTACTGAACACTGAAGCTTTCTTT.

The chain employs TRBV4-1 and TRBJ1-4, with 8 bases lining up with TRBD1. CDR1 and CDR2 (germline): MGHRA, YSYEKL. Losses at the gene ends were 5 bases for V and 9 bases for J; bases not matched to a gene: 8. The CDR3 is 14 amino acids. Here the CDR3 reads CASSAGQATKKLFF. The CDR3 bases are TGCGCCAGCAGCGCGGGACAGGCCACGAAAAAACTGTTTTTT.

CDR3 loop: CASSVYGEGTDTQYF. The CDR3 nucleotides read TGTGCCAGCAGCGTATATGGGGAGGGTACAGATACGCAGTATTTT. This sequence joins TRBV9 and TRBJ2-3, with 7 bases that match TRBD2. CDR1 and CDR2 (germline): SGDLS, YYNGEE. J was trimmed by 3 bases and V by 1 base; bases with no gene match: 5. The CDR3 consists of 15 residues.

The V call is TRBV6-4, the J call TRBJ2-3; the match to TRBD2 covers 9 bases. From germline, CDR1 is MRHNA and CDR2 SNTAGT. The CDR3 is 14 residues long. V was clipped by 2 bases and J by 4 bases; unmatched bases: 1. CDR3 protein: CASSDSGGPDTQYF. The DNA of the CDR3 is TGTGCCAGCAGTGACAGCGGGGGGCCAGATACGCAGTATTTT.

This chain uses TRBV18 with TRBJ2-7; D ambiguous. CDR3 size: 14 residues. The germline gives CDR1 KGHSH, CDR2 LQKENI. Trimming stripped 3 bases from V and 0 bases from J, with 9 bases between. The CDR3 loop reads CASSPTTTSYEQYF. CDR3 DNA sequence: TGTGCCAGCTCACCCACAACTACCTCCTACGAGCAGTACTTC.

The V and J genes are TRBV10-2 and TRBJ2-2; 7 nucleotides agree with TRBD2. This CDR3 region has 17 residues. After removal of 11 bases from V and 0 bases from J, the junction contained 15 bases not matched to a gene. From germline, CDR1 is WSHSY and CDR2 SAAADI. The CDR3 spells CAEQNRPSGTNTGELFF. DNA of the CDR3: TGCGCCGAACAAAACCGTCCTAGCGGAACGAACACCGGGGAGCTGTTTTTT.